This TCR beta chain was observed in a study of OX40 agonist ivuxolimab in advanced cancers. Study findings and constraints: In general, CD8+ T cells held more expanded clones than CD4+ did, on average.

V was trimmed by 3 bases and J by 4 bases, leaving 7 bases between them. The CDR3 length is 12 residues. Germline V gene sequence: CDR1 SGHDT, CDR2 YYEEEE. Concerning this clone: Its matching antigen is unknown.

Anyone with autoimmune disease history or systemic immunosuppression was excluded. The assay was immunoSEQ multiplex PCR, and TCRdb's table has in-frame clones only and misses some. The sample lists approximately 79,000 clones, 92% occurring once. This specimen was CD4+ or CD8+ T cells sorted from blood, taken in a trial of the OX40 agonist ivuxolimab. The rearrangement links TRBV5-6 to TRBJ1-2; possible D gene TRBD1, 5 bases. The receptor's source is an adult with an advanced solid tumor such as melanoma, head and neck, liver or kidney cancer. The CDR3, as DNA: TGTGCCAGCAGCTCAGGGAGCTATGGCTACACCTTC. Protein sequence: CASSSGSYGYTF.